What follows are 20 T cell receptor beta chains derived from one specimen sequenced in a study of blood T cell repertoires in COVID-19. Method: immunoSEQ multiplex PCR; TCRdb's copy keeps in-frame clones and lacks some. The table lists approximately 240,000 clones, 88% of them singletons. Sequenced sample: peripheral blood. The receptors here all came from a woman in her thirties or forties who had recovered from COVID-19.

The chain is built from TRBV10-2 and TRBJ2-1; 10 bases line up with TRBD2. Germline CDR1 reads WSHSY; CDR2 reads SAAADI. Losses at the gene ends were 6 bases for V and 9 bases for J; bases not matched to a gene: 5. CDR3 length: 13 amino acids. CDR3: CASRPSGGGEQFF. The CDR3 bases are TGCGCCAGCAGACCTAGCGGGGGCGGTGAGCAGTTCTTC.

This chain connects TRBV7-9 to TRBJ2-5; no clear D gene. Germline CDR1 SEHNR, CDR2 FQNEAQ (reference sequence). V lost 5 bases, J lost 4 bases, and 14 bases lay in between. This CDR3 is 14 amino acids long. This chain's CDR3 is CASSRYGSGETQYF. Here the CDR3 DNA reads TGTGCCAGCAGCCGCTATGGCTCGGGAGAGACCCAGTACTTC.

V gene TRBV9 combines with J gene TRBJ2-3; 15 nucleotides match TRBD2. With V trimmed by 0 bases and J by 1 base, 6 bases remained unmatched. Germline lookup yields CDR1 SGDLS and CDR2 YYNGEE. The CDR3 runs 19 residues. The chain's CDR3 is CASSVDGGLAGGRTDTQYF. CDR3 coding DNA: TGTGCCAGCAGCGTAGATGGAGGACTAGCGGGGGGGCGCACAGATACGCAGTATTTT.

The chain combines TRBV5-1 with TRBJ2-1; D remains ambiguous. V lost 0 bases, J lost 8 bases, and 15 bases lay in between. The V gene's germline CDR1 is SGHRS and CDR2 YFSETQ. The CDR3 totals 15 residues. The CDR3 DNA reads as TGCGCCAGCAGCTTGGGGGCTCTAAAGGTCCATGAGCAGTTCTTC. Translated: CASSLGALKVHEQFF.

The chain has TRBV5-4 and TRBJ2-3, with TRBD2 identical over 10 bases. This CDR3 region has 16 residues. CDR1 and CDR2 from the germline V gene are SGHNT and YYREEE (reference sequence). Germline trimming cut 2 bases from V and 4 bases from J; bases unmatched to any gene: 7. The DNA of the CDR3 is TGTGCCAGCAGCTTTAGTCGAGCGGGAGGGGCAGATACGCAGTATTTT. Encoded protein: CASSFSRAGGADTQYF. The entire variable domain, with the rest obtained from reference TRBV5-4 and TRBJ2-3, is as follows: ETGVTQSPTHLIKTRGQQVTLRCSSQSGHNTVSWYQQALGQGPQFIFQYYREEENGRGNFPPRFSGLQFPNYSSELNVNALELDDSALYLCASSFSRAGGADTQYFGPGTRLTVL.

The sample holds one count of this clone. The chain carries TRBV1 and TRBJ1-5; the table's TRBD1 call for D was not verified on the DNA. TRBV1 is classified as a pseudogene. The CDR3 loop spans 16 amino acids. CDR3 amino acids: CTSSSGHVVNNQPQHF. DNA of the CDR3: TGCACCAGCAGCTCGGGACATGTGGTGAACAATCAGCCCCAGCATTTT.

The chain is built from TRBV18 and TRBJ2-5, with D possibly matching TRBD1 (7 bases). The germline V gene has CDR1 KGHSH and CDR2 LQKENI. This CDR3 comprises 16 residues. V lost 3 bases and J 4 bases, leaving 18 bases between the germline ends. The CDR3 nucleotides read TGTGCCAGCTCACCGGACTTGAACAGGGGAGGAGAGACCCAGTACTTC. Protein product: CASSPDLNRGGETQYF.

The CDR3, as DNA: TGTGCCAGCAGCTCAGACAGGGGGCTAAGCGATGAGCAGTTCTTC. This sequence encodes CASSSDRGLSDEQFF. This chain connects TRBV5-4 to TRBJ2-1, with 10 bases lining up with TRBD1. The V gene's germline CDR1 is SGHNT and CDR2 YYREEE (reference sequence). The V gene end was trimmed by 3 bases and the J gene end by 8 bases; junction bases not matched to a gene: 8. This CDR3 contains 15 residues.

This clone was seen repeatedly, ten times or more. The V gene is TRBV19, the J gene TRBJ2-7; tentatively, D is TRBD2 (6 bases). Germline CDR1 LNHDA, CDR2 SQIVND (reference sequence). V gave up 6 bases and J gave up 8 bases, with 17 bases separating them. The CDR3 runs 13 residues. The CDR3 protein is CASSRSRGGKQYF. For the CDR3, the DNA is TGTGCCAGTAGCCGATCCCGGGGAGGTAAGCAGTACTTC.

V is TRBV12-3 or TRBV12-4 and J is TRBJ1-2, with D perhaps TRBD1 (6 bases). This CDR3 is built from 12 residues. The V end was cut by 7 bases, the J end by 0 bases, with 6 bases between. CDR3 in amino acids: CASKGANYGYTF. Here the CDR3 DNA reads TGTGCCAGCAAGGGGGCTAACTATGGCTACACCTTC.

This chain connects TRBV12-3 or TRBV12-4 to TRBJ1-2; 8 bases match TRBD1. The CDR3 contains 13 residues. The J segment lost 5 bases and the V segment lost 5 bases, leaving 4 bases of the junction unmatched. CDR3 region: CASSLTGGYGYTF. The DNA of the CDR3 is TGTGCCAGCAGTCTAACAGGGGGTTATGGCTACACCTTC.

The chain couples TRBV9 to TRBJ2-7; TRBD1 matches 9 bases. Germline V CDR1 and CDR2: SGDLS, YYNGEE. The CDR3 extends over 15 amino acids. The ends lost 3 bases at V and 0 bases at J; junction bases unmatched: 4. DNA of the CDR3: TGTGCCAGCAGCGAGGGACAGGGAAGCTCCTACGAGCAGTACTTC. Amino acid sequence: CASSEGQGSSYEQYF.

The chain carries TRBV7-2 and TRBJ1-2; TRBD1 matches 9 bases. Trimming removed 5 bases from V and 4 bases from J; junction bases left unmatched: 5. In germline, CDR1 is SGHTA, CDR2 FQGNSA. The CDR3 length is 14 residues. The CDR3 region has the DNA TGTGCCAGCAGCCCGGACAGGGGAGTCTATGGCTACACCTTC. Encoded protein: CASSPDRGVYGYTF.

The chain uses TRBV6-5 and TRBJ1-2, with 10 bases identical to TRBD1. Trimming cost V 6 bases and J 7 bases; bases outside gene matches: 11. CDR3 length: 15 residues. Per the germline V gene, CDR1 is MNHEY and CDR2 is SVGAGI. The DNA of the CDR3 is TGTGCCAGCAGGCCCAGGGACAGGGGAGCTTTTGGCTACACCTTC. Its protein is CASRPRDRGAFGYTF.

The gene calls are TRBV19 and TRBJ2-1, with 8 positions matching TRBD2. With 3 bases clipped from V and 7 bases from J, the junction kept 5 bases outside the gene matches. Germline CDR1 is LNHDA and CDR2 is SQIVND (reference sequence). CDR3 length: 14 amino acids. CDR3 loop: CASSIISGRNEQFF. CDR3 in DNA: TGTGCCAGTAGTATTATAAGCGGGAGAAATGAGCAGTTCTTC. The complete variable domain, with remaining parts taken from reference TRBV19 and TRBJ2-1, reads DGGITQSPKYLFRKEGQNVTLSCEQNLNHDAMYWYRQDPGQGLRLIYYSQIVNDFQKGDIAEGYSVSREKKESFPLTVTSAQKNPTAFYLCASSIISGRNEQFFGPGTRLTVL.

The DNA of the CDR3 is TGTGCCAGCAGTCAGGGTTCCCCCTCCGGGACCCAGTACTTC. Translating gives CASSQGSPSGTQYF. The chain carries TRBV6-5 and TRBJ2-5; a possible D gene is TRBD1 (5 bases). The length of the CDR3 is 14 residues. V lost 5 bases, J lost 7 bases, and 17 bases lay in between. Germline loops: CDR1 MNHEY, CDR2 SVGAGI.

The gene calls are TRBV4-1 and TRBJ1-5, with D possibly TRBD1 on 6 matching bases. The CDR3 has 16 residues. CDR1 is MGHRA, CDR2 YSYEKL, per germline. V lost 5 bases, J lost 3 bases, and 17 bases lay in between. The CDR3 DNA reads TGCGCCAGCAGCTCAAAACAGGGTGACGCCAATCAGCCCCAGCATTTT. Its protein is CASSSKQGDANQPQHF.

Here the CDR3 reads CASSTILWDTKNIQYF. Written as DNA, the CDR3 is TGTGCCAGCAGCACCATTTTGTGGGACACTAAAAACATTCAGTACTTC. The chain employs TRBV21-1 and TRBJ2-4; the D call of TRBD1 is as the table states it, not checked on the DNA. TRBV21-1 is a known pseudogene. The CDR3 consists of 16 residues.

V usage is TRBV6-5 and J usage is TRBJ2-1; TRBD1 is a possible D gene (6 bases). The CDR3 runs to 13 residues. Germline CDR1 is MNHEY and CDR2 is SVGAGI. V gave up 8 bases and J gave up 7 bases, with 15 bases separating them. The CDR3 protein is CASRTVYGNEQFF. DNA for the CDR3: TGTGCCAGCCGGACAGTTTACGGAAATGAGCAGTTCTTC.

In the case of this clone: At the DNA level, this CDR3 is encoded by other sequences in the same sample as well. The rearrangement joins TRBV6-5 to TRBJ1-2; 7 bases agree with TRBD1. V lost 0 bases, J lost 5 bases, and 3 bases stayed unmatched. Germline loops: CDR1 MNHEY, CDR2 SVGAGI. The CDR3 contains 14 residues. The CDR3 sequence: CASSYSGGGYGYTF. The DNA for the CDR3 is TGTGCCAGCAGTTACTCAGGGGGCGGGTATGGCTACACCTTC.